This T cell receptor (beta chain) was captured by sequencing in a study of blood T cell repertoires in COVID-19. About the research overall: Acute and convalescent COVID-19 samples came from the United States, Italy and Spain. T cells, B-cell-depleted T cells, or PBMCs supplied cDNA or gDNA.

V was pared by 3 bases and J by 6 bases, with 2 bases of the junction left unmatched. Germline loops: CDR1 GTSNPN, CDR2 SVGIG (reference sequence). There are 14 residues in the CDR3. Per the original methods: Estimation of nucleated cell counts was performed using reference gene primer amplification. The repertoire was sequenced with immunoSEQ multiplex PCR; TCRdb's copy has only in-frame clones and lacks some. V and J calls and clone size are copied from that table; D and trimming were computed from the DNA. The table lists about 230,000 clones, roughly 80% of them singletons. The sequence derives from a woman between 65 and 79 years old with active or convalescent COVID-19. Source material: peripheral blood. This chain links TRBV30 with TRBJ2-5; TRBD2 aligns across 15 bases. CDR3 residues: CAWSGLAGGQTQYF. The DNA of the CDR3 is TGTGCCTGGAGCGGACTAGCGGGGGGGCAGACCCAGTACTTC.